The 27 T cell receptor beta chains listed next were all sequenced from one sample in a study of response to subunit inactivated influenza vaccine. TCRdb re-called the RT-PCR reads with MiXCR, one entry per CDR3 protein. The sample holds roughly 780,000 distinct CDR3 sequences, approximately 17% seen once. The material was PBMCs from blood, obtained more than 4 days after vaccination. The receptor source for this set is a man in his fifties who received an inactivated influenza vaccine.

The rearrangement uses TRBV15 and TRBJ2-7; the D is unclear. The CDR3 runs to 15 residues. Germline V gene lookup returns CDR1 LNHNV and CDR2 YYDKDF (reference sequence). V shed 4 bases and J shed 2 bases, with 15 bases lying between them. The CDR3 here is CATSKQPGRTYEQYF. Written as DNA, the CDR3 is TGTGCCACCAGCAAGCAGCCAGGAAGAACCTACGAGCAGTACTTC.

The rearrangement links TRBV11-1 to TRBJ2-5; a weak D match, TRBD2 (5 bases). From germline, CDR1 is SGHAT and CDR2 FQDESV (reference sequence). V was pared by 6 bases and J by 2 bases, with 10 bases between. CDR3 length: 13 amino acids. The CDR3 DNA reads TGTGCCAGCAGGAGGACTCCTCAAGAGACCCAGTACTTC. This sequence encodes CASRRTPQETQYF. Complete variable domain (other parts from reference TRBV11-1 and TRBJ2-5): EAEVAQSPRYKITEKSQAVAFWCDPISGHATLYWYRQILGQGPELLVQFQDESVVDDSQLPKDRFSAERLKGVDSTLKIQPAELGDSAMYLCASRRTPQETQYFGPGTRLLVL.

CDR3 bases: TGTGCCAGCAGTTACCCGAGTTACCGGGACAGGGGATTGAGGAGGAATGAGCAGTTCTTC. Residues: CASSYPSYRDRGLRRNEQFF. The chain recombines TRBV6-2 or TRBV6-3 with TRBJ2-1; TRBD1 agrees at 10 bases. The CDR3 runs to 20 residues. V lost 2 bases and J lost 7; bases outside the gene matches: 20. Germline values: CDR1 MNHEY, CDR2 SVGEGT.

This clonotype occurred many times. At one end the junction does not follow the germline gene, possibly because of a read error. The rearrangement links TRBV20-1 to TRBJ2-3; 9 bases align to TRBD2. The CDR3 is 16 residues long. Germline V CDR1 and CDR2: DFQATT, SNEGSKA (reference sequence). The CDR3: CSARGATSGRTDPQYF. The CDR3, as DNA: TGCAGTGCTAGAGGGGCGACTAGCGGACGCACAGATCCGCAGTATTTT.

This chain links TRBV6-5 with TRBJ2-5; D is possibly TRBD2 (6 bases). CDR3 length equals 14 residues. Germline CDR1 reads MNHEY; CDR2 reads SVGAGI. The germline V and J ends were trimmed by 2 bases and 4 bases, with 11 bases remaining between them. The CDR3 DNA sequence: TGTGCCAGCAGTTACCACGGGGGACCAGAGACCCAGTACTTC. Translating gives CASSYHGGPETQYF.

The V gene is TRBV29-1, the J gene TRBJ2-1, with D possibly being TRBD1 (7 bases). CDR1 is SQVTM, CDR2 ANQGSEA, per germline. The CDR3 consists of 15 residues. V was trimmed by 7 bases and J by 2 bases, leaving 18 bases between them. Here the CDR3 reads CSGGTAFRTYNEQFF. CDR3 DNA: TGCAGCGGCGGGACAGCTTTTCGGACCTACAATGAGCAGTTCTTC.

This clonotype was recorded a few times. CDR3 residues: CASSKGAGGPNEQFF. As DNA, the CDR3 is TGTGCCAGCAGCAAGGGGGCGGGGGGGCCAAATGAGCAGTTCTTC. The chain combines TRBV13 with TRBJ2-1, with 9 bases lining up with TRBD2. The germline V gene has CDR1 PRHDT and CDR2 FYEKMQ (reference sequence). J was trimmed by 7 bases and V by 5 bases; bases with no gene match: 9. The CDR3 loop spans 15 amino acids.

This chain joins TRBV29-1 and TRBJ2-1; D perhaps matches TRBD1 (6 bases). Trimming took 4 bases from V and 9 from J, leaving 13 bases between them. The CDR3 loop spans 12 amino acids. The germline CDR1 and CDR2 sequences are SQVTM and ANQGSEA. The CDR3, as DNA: TGCAGCGTTGGCGTGGGGGCCGTTGAGCAGTTCTTC. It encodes CSVGVGAVEQFF.

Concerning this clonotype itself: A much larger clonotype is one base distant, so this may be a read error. The CDR3 spells CAASYGAKNIQYF. CDR3 nucleotides: TGTGCCGCCAGCTACGGGGCCAAAAACATTCAGTACTTC. The V call is TRBV15, the J call TRBJ2-4; D gene ambiguous. The CDR3 runs 13 residues. Germline CDR1 and CDR2: LNHNV and YYDKDF (reference sequence). The variable domain in full, completed from reference TRBV15 and TRBJ2-4, reads DAMVIQNPRYQVTQFGKPVTLSCSQTLNHNVMYWYQQKSSQAPKLLFHYYDKDFNNEADTPDNFQSRRPNTSFCFLDIRSPGLGDTAMYLCAASYGAKNIQYFGAGTRLSVL.

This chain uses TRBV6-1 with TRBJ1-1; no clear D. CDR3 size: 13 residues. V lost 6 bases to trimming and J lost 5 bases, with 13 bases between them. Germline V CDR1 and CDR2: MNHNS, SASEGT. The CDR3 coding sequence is TGTGCCAGCAGGCCTTTTGGACCGACTGAAGCTTTCTTT. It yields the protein CASRPFGPTEAFF.

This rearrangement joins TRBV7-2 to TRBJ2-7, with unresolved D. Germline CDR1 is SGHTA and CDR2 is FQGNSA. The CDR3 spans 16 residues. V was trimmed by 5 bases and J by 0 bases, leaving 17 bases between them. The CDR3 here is CASSGERQMSSYEQYF. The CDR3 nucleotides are TGTGCCAGCAGCGGAGAAAGGCAGATGAGCTCCTACGAGCAGTACTTC.

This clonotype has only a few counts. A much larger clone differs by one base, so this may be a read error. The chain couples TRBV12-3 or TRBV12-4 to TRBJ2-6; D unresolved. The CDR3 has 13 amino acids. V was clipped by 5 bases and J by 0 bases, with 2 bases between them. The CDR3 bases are TGTGCCAGCAGTCACTCTGGGGCCAACGTCCTGACTTTC. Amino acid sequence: CASSHSGANVLTF.

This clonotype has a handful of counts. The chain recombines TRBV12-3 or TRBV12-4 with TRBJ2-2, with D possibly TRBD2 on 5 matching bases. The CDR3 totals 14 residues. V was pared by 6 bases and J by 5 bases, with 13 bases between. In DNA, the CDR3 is TGTGCCAGCAGGGGGTCCCGGAGGACCGGGGAGCTGTTTTTT. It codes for CASRGSRRTGELFF.

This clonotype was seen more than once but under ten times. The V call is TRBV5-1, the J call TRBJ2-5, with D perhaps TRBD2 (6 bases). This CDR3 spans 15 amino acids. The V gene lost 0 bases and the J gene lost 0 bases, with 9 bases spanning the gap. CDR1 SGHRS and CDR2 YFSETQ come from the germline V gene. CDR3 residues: CASSLVGLNQETQYF. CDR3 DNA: TGCGCCAGCAGCTTGGTCGGACTAAACCAAGAGACCCAGTACTTC. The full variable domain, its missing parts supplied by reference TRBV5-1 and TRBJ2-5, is KAGVTQTPRYLIKTRGQQVTLSCSPISGHRSVSWYQQTPGQGLQFLFEYFSETQRNKGNFPGRFSGRQFSNSRSEMNVSTLELGDSALYLCASSLVGLNQETQYFGPGTRLLVL.

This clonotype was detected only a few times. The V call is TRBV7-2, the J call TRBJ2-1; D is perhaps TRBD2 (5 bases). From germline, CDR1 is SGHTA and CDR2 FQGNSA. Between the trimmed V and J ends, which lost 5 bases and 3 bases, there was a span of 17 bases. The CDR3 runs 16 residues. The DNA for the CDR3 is TGTGCCAGCAGCGGAGGCATCAGCATGTTCTACAATGAGCAGTTCTTC. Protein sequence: CASSGGISMFYNEQFF. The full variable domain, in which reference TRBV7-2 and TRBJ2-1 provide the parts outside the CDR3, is GAGVSQSPSNKVTEKGKDVELRCDPISGHTALYWYRQSLGQGLEFLIYFQGNSAPDKSGLPSDRFSAERTGGSVSTLTIQRTQQEDSAVYLCASSGGISMFYNEQFFGPGTRLTVL.

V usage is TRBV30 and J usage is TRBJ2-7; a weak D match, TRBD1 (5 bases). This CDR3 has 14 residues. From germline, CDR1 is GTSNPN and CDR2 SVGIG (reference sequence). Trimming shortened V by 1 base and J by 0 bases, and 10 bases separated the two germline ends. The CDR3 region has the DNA TGTGCCTGGAGTGCGGGCGGACACTCCTACGAGCAGTACTTC. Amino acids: CAWSAGGHSYEQYF.

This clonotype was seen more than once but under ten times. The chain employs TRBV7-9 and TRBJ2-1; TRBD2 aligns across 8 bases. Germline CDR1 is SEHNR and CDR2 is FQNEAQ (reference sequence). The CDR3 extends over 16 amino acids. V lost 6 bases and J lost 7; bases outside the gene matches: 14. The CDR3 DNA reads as TGTGCCAGCAGTTTTTATACTAGCGGACTCGGGAATGAGCAGTTCTTC. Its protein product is CASSFYTSGLGNEQFF.

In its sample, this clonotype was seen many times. This CDR3 is CASSPGQNTEAFF. For the CDR3, the DNA is TGTGCCAGCAGCCCGGGACAGAACACTGAAGCTTTCTTT. This rearrangement joins TRBV18 to TRBJ1-1, with D tentatively TRBD1 (6 bases). The germline gives CDR1 KGHSH, CDR2 LQKENI. CDR3 length equals 13 residues. Trimming shortened V by 8 bases and J by 1 base, and 11 bases separated the two germline ends. The full variable domain, rest sourced from reference TRBV18 and TRBJ1-1, is NAGVMQNPRHLVRRRGQEARLRCSPMKGHSHVYWYRQLPEEGLKFMVYLQKENIIDESGMPKERFSAEFPKEGPSILRIQQVVRGDSAAYFCASSPGQNTEAFFGQGTRLTVV.

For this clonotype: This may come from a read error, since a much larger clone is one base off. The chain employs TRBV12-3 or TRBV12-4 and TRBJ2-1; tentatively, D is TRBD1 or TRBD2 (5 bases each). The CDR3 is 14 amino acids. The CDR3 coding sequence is TGTGCCATCAGTTTTACGGGGCCTCTAGGTGAGCAGTTCTTC. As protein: CAISFTGPLGEQFF.

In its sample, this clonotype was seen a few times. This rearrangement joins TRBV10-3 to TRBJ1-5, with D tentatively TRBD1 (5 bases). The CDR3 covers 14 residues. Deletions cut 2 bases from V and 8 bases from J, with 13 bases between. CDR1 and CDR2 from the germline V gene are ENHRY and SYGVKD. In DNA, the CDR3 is TGTGCCATCAGTGAGGAAGTGGGGGTGAAGCCCCAGCATTTT. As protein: CAISEEVGVKPQHF.

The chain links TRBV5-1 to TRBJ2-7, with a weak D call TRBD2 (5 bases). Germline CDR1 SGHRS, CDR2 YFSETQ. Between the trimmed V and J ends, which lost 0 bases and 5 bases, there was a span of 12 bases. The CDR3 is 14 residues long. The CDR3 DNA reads TGCGCCAGCAGCTTGGTAGGCGGGTCTGACGAGCAGTACTTC. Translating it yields CASSLVGGSDEQYF.

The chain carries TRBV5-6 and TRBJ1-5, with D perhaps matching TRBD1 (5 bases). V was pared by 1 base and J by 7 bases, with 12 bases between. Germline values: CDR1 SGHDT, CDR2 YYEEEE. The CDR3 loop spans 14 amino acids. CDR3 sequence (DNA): TGTGCCAGCAGCTTGTGGGGCATTGGCCAGCCCCAGCATTTT. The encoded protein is CASSLWGIGQPQHF.

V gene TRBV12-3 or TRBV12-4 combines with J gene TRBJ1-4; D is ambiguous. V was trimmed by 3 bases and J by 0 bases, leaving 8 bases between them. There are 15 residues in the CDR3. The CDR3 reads CASSFTGPTNEKLFF. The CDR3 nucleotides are TGTGCCAGCAGTTTTACCGGTCCAACTAATGAAAAACTGTTTTTT.

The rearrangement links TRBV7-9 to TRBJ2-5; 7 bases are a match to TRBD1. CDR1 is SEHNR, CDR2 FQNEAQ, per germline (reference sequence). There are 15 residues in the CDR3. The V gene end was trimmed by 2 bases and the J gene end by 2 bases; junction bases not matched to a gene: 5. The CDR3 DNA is TGTGCCAGCAGCTTAAGGAGACAGGGACAAGAGACCCAGTACTTC. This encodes CASSLRRQGQETQYF.

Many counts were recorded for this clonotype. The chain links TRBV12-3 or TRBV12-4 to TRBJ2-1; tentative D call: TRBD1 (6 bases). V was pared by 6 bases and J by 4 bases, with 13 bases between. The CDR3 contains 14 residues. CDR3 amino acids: CASSVGAGYNEQFF. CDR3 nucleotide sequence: TGTGCCAGCAGCGTGGGGGCAGGGTACAATGAGCAGTTCTTC.

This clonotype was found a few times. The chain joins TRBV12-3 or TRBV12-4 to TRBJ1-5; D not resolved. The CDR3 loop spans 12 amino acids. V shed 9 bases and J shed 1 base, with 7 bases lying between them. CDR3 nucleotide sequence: TGTGCCAGTAGGACGAGCAATCAGCCCCAGCATTTT. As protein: CASRTSNQPQHF.

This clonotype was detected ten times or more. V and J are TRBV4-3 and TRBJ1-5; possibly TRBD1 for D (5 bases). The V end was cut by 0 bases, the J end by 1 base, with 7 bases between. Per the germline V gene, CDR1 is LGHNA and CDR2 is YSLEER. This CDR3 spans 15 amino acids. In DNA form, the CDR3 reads TGCGCCAGCAGCCAAGATCGGGACAGCAATCAGCCCCAGCATTTT. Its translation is CASSQDRDSNQPQHF.